One sample yielded the 3 T cell receptor beta chains listed below, sequenced in a study of T cell responses to AZD1222 COVID-19 vaccine. Clones were read by immunoSEQ multiplex PCR, and TCRdb kept only the in-frame ones, dropping some. This sample has some 64,000 clones, with around nine tenths found just once. The specimen comprised peripheral blood, sampled 28 days after the second dose of the MenACWY control vaccine. All receptors come from an adult who received the MenACWY meningococcal vaccine as a control.

The chain joins TRBV9 to TRBJ2-6, with D possibly TRBD2 on 5 matching bases. V lost 3 bases and J lost 3, with 10 bases in between. CDR1 SGDLS and CDR2 YYNGEE come from the germline V gene. This CDR3 contains 15 residues. The CDR3 protein is CASSAPGSGANVLTF. The CDR3 nucleotides are TGTGCCAGCAGCGCCCCGGGAAGTGGGGCCAACGTCCTGACTTTC.

The rearrangement uses TRBV29-1 and TRBJ2-2; the D gene is possibly TRBD1 (5 bases). The ends were cut back, 4 bases at V and 6 bases at J, with 15 bases in the middle. Per the germline V gene, CDR1 is SQVTM and CDR2 is ANQGSEA. The CDR3 totals 14 residues. The CDR3 here is CSVGSGARAGELFF. The CDR3, as DNA: TGCAGCGTTGGGAGTGGGGCCAGGGCCGGGGAGCTGTTTTTT.

The DNA of the CDR3 is TGCGCCAGCAGCCGCATCGCGGACAGGACCTACGAGCAGTACTTC. Translating it yields CASSRIADRTYEQYF. V is TRBV4-3 and J is TRBJ2-7, with 7 bases lining up with TRBD1. Germline-derived CDR1 and CDR2 are LGHNA and YSLEER. CDR3 length: 15 amino acids. Trimming took 4 bases from V and 2 from J; bases not matched to a gene: 8.